This TCR beta chain derives from a study of T-cell memory formation after mild COVID-19. Background on the study: For the most part, TCR clusters were specific to one donor. Notes on the study in general: Cross-reactive memory apparently joined, as some responding clones appeared in pre-infection memory. Contracting CD8+ clones were enriched in EMRA, CD4+ mainly in CM and EM.

This clonotype was found a few times. Its cognate antigen is unknown. This CDR3 has 12 residues. Germline loops: CDR1 SNHLY, CDR2 FYNNEI. V was pared by 7 bases and J by 2 bases, with 8 bases between. TCRdb passed the 5' RACE reads through MiXCR, listing each CDR3 protein once. The table includes 350,000 to 450,000 distinct CDR3 sequences, approximately 24% detected once. What was sequenced was PBMCs or a T cell subset sorted from them (not recorded which). The gene calls are TRBV2 and TRBJ1-2; no clear D. This receptor was identified in an adult woman who had mild COVID-19 (a few samples of this study predate the infection). Cell type and time point are not known. Here the CDR3 DNA reads TGTGCCAGCAAAAAGGAGAACTATGGCTACACCTTC. Protein product: CASKKENYGYTF. Full variable domain (remainder filled in from reference TRBV2 and TRBJ1-2): EPEVTQTPSHQVTQMGQEVILRCVPISNHLYFYWYRQILGQKVEFLVSFYNNEISEKSEIFDDQFSVERPDGSNFTLKIRSTKLEDSAMYFCASKKENYGYTFGSGTRLTVV.